This T cell receptor (beta chain) was sequenced in a study of molecular identifiers for immune sequencing clone quantification. This clonotype was picked up a small number of times. Input for naive CD8 libraries was roughly 20,000 to 1,000,000 sorted cells; the RNA fraction used was 10%, 30% or 50%. Naive CD8 T cell sorting was performed on the CD8+CD4-CCR7+CD45RA+ phenotype. TCRdb processed the PCR reads anew with MiXCR; each CDR3 protein has one entry. Of over 85,000 distinct CDR3 sequences in the sample, roughly 23% were seen once. The sequencing input was naive CD8+ T cells from blood, with Jurkat cell RNA spiked in. Subset in this sample: FACS-sorted CD8+CD4-CCR7+CD45RA+ naive T cells. This receptor was obtained from a human donor in good health. Some libraries in this study had Jurkat cell RNA spiked in.

The CDR3 nucleotides are TGTGCCAGCAGTTTAGATGGGTTCTCTAACTATGGCTACACCTTC. Protein product: CASSLDGFSNYGYTF. The chain uses TRBV12-3 or TRBV12-4 and TRBJ1-2; no clear D. Trimming cost V 1 base and J 0 bases, with 9 bases left between them. The CDR3 totals 15 residues.